The 6 T cell receptor beta chains below were found in one sample sequenced in a study of T cell responses to AZD1222 COVID-19 vaccine. The data were produced by immunoSEQ multiplex PCR, yet TCRdb's version contains in-frame clones alone and is incomplete. The sample gives some 45,000 clones, around 90% of which show up once; roughly two fifths is in the top ten. The sample in question was peripheral blood, obtained 28 days after the second AZD1222 dose. The receptors here all came from an adult who received the AZD1222 COVID-19 vaccine.

On this clone itself: The sample has other DNA sequences that encode this CDR3 too. The CDR3 spells CASSIEGLNTEAFF. The DNA of the CDR3 is TGTGCCAGTAGTATAGAGGGATTGAACACTGAAGCTTTCTTT. This chain joins TRBV19 and TRBJ1-1; D ambiguous. CDR3 length equals 14 residues. V shed 0 bases and J shed 0 bases, with 5 bases lying between them. Germline CDR1 LNHDA, CDR2 SQIVND (reference sequence). Complete variable domain (other parts from reference TRBV19 and TRBJ1-1): DGGITQSPKYLFRKEGQNVTLSCEQNLNHDAMYWYRQDPGQGLRLIYYSQIVNDFQKGDIAEGYSVSREKKESFPLTVTSAQKNPTAFYLCASSIEGLNTEAFFGQGTRLTVV.

V is TRBV7-9 and J is TRBJ1-2; D call uncertain. Germline V CDR1 and CDR2: SEHNR, FQNEAQ (reference sequence). The CDR3 loop spans 16 amino acids. Trimming took off 0 bases at V and 1 base at J, with 12 bases between the two ends. The CDR3 nucleotides read TGTGCCAGCAGCTTAGCATCGGCAGTACTTAACTATGGCTACACCTTC. This codes for CASSLASAVLNYGYTF.

V usage is TRBV12-5 and J usage is TRBJ1-1; D remains unclear. This CDR3 region has 14 residues. V gave up 0 bases and J gave up 1 base, with 6 bases separating them. Germline loops: CDR1 LGHNT, CDR2 FRNRAP. The CDR3 protein is CASGLVVRNTEAFF. The CDR3 DNA is TGTGCTAGTGGTTTGGTAGTCAGGAACACTGAAGCTTTCTTT.

This clone was seen a handful of times. The chain has TRBV10-1 and TRBJ1-5; no firm D call. The CDR3 is 12 residues long. V shed 3 bases and J shed 1 base, with 1 base lying between them. Germline lookup yields CDR1 WNHNN and CDR2 SYGVQD (reference sequence). CDR3 DNA: TGCGCCAGCAGTGACAGCAATCAGCCCCAGCATTTT. Translating it yields CASSDSNQPQHF.

The V gene is TRBV9, the J gene TRBJ1-6; 8 positions match TRBD1. The CDR3 consists of 15 residues. The trim removed 4 bases at V and 8 bases at J, leaving 8 bases unmatched. Per germline, CDR1 SGDLS and CDR2 YYNGEE. CDR3 residues: CASSLMDRADSPLHF. The CDR3 nucleotides are TGTGCCAGCAGCCTAATGGACAGGGCTGATTCACCCCTCCACTTT.

The V gene is TRBV5-4, the J gene TRBJ2-1; 8 nucleotides agree with TRBD1. CDR1 and CDR2 (germline): SGHNT, YYREEE (reference sequence). The CDR3 sequence is 15 residues long. Unmatched junction bases numbered 3, after V lost 4 bases and J lost 0 bases. This CDR3 reads CASSATGASYNEQFF. DNA for the CDR3: TGTGCCAGCAGCGCGACAGGGGCCTCCTACAATGAGCAGTTCTTC.